The rows below give T cell receptor beta chains drawn from one sample of a study of T-cell reconstitution after alpha-beta-depleted transplantation in children. TCRdb analysed the PCR reads with MiXCR anew, one entry per CDR3 protein. The sample yields hundreds of thousands of distinct CDR3 sequences, roughly a quarter seen once. The material sequenced was PBMCs, mostly from graft donor cells, taken 360 days after TCRalphabeta/CD19-depleted stem cell transplant. These TCRs come from a female patient aged 2-9 years who had a stem cell transplant for congenital amegakaryocytic thrombocytopenia, so the T cells may come from the graft donor. The CDR3 runs from the conserved cysteine through the conserved F or W. A D gene is named only where the DNA matches it firmly. A clone size is listed for some rows: how often the clone was seen (once, few, many), or a class if it is expanded.

>few|-|TRBV2|TRBJ2-7
CASSVRVNGQVHEQYF
TGTGCCAGCAGTGTACGGGTGAATGGTCAAGTTCACGAGCAGTACTTC
>-|-|TRBV4-1|TRBJ2-4
CASSSLLASLAKNIQYF
TGCGCCAGCAGCTCCCTATTGGCTTCTCTAGCCAAAAACATTCAGTACTTC
>many|-|TRBV3-1|TRBJ1-2
CASSQDPRAGYTF
TGTGCCAGCAGCCAAGATCCTAGGGCCGGCTACACCTTC
>-|TRBD1|TRBV20-1|TRBJ2-7
CSAPRQGVPYEQYF
TGCAGTGCTCCCCGACAGGGGGTCCCTTACGAGCAGTACTTC
>-|-|TRBV5-5|TRBJ2-4
CASSLVGEAKNIQYF
TGTGCCAGCAGCTTGGTGGGAGAGGCCAAAAACATTCAGTACTTC
>-|-|TRBV28|TRBJ2-2
CASSLRSKQPTGELFF
TGTGCCAGCAGTTTGCGGTCTAAACAGCCCACCGGGGAGCTGTTTTTT
>few|-|TRBV12-3/TRBV12-4|TRBJ2-5
CASSSQLDRRQTQYF
TGTGCCAGCAGTTCACAACTCGACAGGAGACAGACCCAGTACTTC
>few|-|TRBV5-1|TRBJ1-4
CASSIGNQGTRDQLFF
TGCGCCAGCAGTATCGGGAACCAAGGGACTCGGGACCAACTGTTTTTT
>few|-|TRBV12-3/TRBV12-4|TRBJ1-6
CASSSSTVISSSPLHF
TGTGCCAGCAGTTCGTCGACAGTTATAAGTTCTTCACCCCTCCACTTT
>few|TRBD1|TRBV25-1|TRBJ2-5
CASSETGTGGLETQYF
TGTGCCAGCAGTGAAACGGGGACAGGGGGCTTGGAGACCCAGTACTTC
>-|TRBD1|TRBV10-3|TRBJ2-5
CAISPSDSGGKETQYF
TGTGCCATCAGCCCCTCCGATTCAGGGGGCAAAGAGACCCAGTACTTC
>once|TRBD1|TRBV20-1|TRBJ2-5
CSARPWDGTGGYQETQYF
TGCAGTGCTAGACCTTGGGACGGGACAGGAGGGTACCAAGAGACCCAGTACTTC
>-|-|TRBV4-3|TRBJ2-7
CASSQNSDLRVYEQYF
TGCGCCAGCAGCCAAAATTCGGACTTACGGGTCTACGAGCAGTACTTC
>-|TRBD2|TRBV12-3/TRBV12-4|TRBJ2-1
CASTRGGKEQFF
TGTGCCAGCACCCGGGGGGGTAAAGAGCAGTTCTTC
>few|-|TRBV12-3/TRBV12-4|TRBJ2-5
CASTSTTEGETQYF
TGTGCCAGCACCTCGACGACGGAGGGAGAGACCCAGTACTTC
>-|TRBD2|TRBV3-1|TRBJ2-7
CASSQANLAGVYEQYF
TGTGCCAGCAGCCAAGCGAACCTAGCGGGAGTCTACGAGCAGTACTTC
>-|-|TRBV4-1|TRBJ1-2
CASSPPGGNYGYTF
TGCGCCAGCAGCCCACCGGGGGGAAACTATGGCTACACCTTC
>few|-|TRBV6-2/TRBV6-3|TRBJ2-7
CASVGDSSGEQYF
TGTGCCAGCGTGGGGGACTCAAGCGGGGAGCAGTACTTC
>-|-|TRBV30|TRBJ2-1
CAWSVVYRSSYNEQFF
TGTGCCTGGAGTGTAGTTTACAGGAGCTCCTACAATGAGCAGTTCTTC
>-|TRBD1|TRBV19|TRBJ2-1
CASTRPGQGARNEQFF
TGTGCCAGTACCAGGCCGGGACAGGGGGCGCGCAATGAGCAGTTCTTC
>-|-|TRBV9|TRBJ1-4
CASSVDVGSDEKLFF
TGTGCCAGCAGCGTAGATGTGGGATCGGATGAAAAACTGTTTTTT
>-|TRBD2|TRBV7-2|TRBJ2-2
CASSLVLADNTGELFF
TGTGCCAGCAGCTTAGTTCTAGCGGATAACACCGGGGAGCTGTTTTTT
>-|-|TRBV18|TRBJ2-3
CASSPRTTRSTDTQYF
TGTGCCAGCTCACCCCGGACTACTCGAAGCACAGATACGCAGTATTTT
>few|-|TRBV6-5|TRBJ1-4
CASSYVSQLNEKLFF
TGTGCCAGCAGTTACGTTTCCCAGCTGAATGAAAAACTGTTTTTT
>-|-|TRBV29-1|TRBJ2-3
CSVGTASRTDTQYF
TGCAGCGTTGGGACAGCCTCCAGGACAGATACGCAGTATTTT
>-|TRBD2|TRBV20-1|TRBJ2-7
CSARGGSSFSYEQYF
TGCAGTGCTAGAGGCGGGAGTTCCTTTTCCTACGAGCAGTACTTC
>few|TRBD2|TRBV4-2|TRBJ2-3
CASSRLAETSTDTQYF
TGTGCCAGCAGCCGACTAGCGGAAACTAGCACAGATACGCAGTATTTT
>few|-|TRBV3-1|TRBJ2-7
CASSQFPEGEQYF
TGTGCCAGCAGCCAATTTCCCGAAGGCGAGCAGTACTTC
>many|TRBD2|TRBV5-1|TRBJ2-1
CASSLEGTKTINEQFF
TGCGCCAGCAGCTTGGAGGGGACTAAAACTATCAATGAGCAGTTCTTC
>-|-|TRBV6-1|TRBJ1-2
CASSEATGTNYGYTF
TGTGCCAGCAGTGAAGCCACCGGGACGAACTATGGCTACACCTTC
>-|TRBD2|TRBV15|TRBJ2-3
CATSRRWGLANTDTQYF
TGTGCCACCAGCAGACGATGGGGACTAGCGAACACAGATACGCAGTATTTT
>once|-|TRBV5-4|TRBJ2-2
CASSEKRAAGELFF
TGTGCCAGCAGCGAGAAACGGGCAGCCGGGGAGCTGTTTTTT
>-|-|TRBV10-3|TRBJ2-7
CAISTSYEQYF
TGTGCCATCTCAACATCCTACGAGCAGTACTTC
>many|TRBD2|TRBV12-3/TRBV12-4|TRBJ2-4
CASSLLAGGNIQYF
TGTGCCAGCAGTTTACTAGCGGGGGGCAACATTCAGTACTTC
>-|TRBD1|TRBV28|TRBJ2-5
CASSAWESGQARETQYF
TGTGCCAGCAGCGCTTGGGAGTCCGGACAGGCGCGGGAGACCCAGTACTTC
>-|-|TRBV27|TRBJ1-2
CASKERPGDPYGYTF
TGTGCAAGCAAGGAGCGCCCCGGGGACCCCTATGGCTACACCTTC
>few|-|TRBV7-6|TRBJ2-1
CASSLGRPSEYNEQFF
TGTGCCAGCAGCTTGGGGCGACCTAGCGAATACAATGAGCAGTTCTTC
>many|-|TRBV10-3|TRBJ1-6
CAISSRDSPLHF
TGTGCCATCAGTTCACGGGATTCACCCCTCCACTTT
>few|-|TRBV4-1|TRBJ2-5
CASSGLETQYF
TGCGCCAGCAGCGGATTGGAGACCCAGTACTTC
>-|-|TRBV19|TRBJ2-5
CASSEPTGKSETQYF
TGTGCCAGTAGTGAACCCACAGGGAAGTCAGAGACCCAGTACTTC
>few|-|TRBV5-1|TRBJ2-6
CASSLRSGANVLTF
TGCGCCAGCAGCTTAAGGTCTGGGGCCAACGTCCTGACTTTC
>few|TRBD2|TRBV6-1|TRBJ2-1
CASSDRASGGGFYNEQFF
TGTGCCAGCAGTGATAGGGCTAGCGGGGGAGGATTCTACAATGAGCAGTTCTTC
>-|TRBD2|TRBV7-9|TRBJ2-1
CASSLGLASQFF
TGTGCCAGCAGCCTCGGACTAGCCTCGCAGTTCTTC
>-|TRBD2|TRBV10-3|TRBJ2-7
CAINDLAGIGEQYF
TGTGCCATCAATGACCTAGCGGGTATCGGCGAGCAGTACTTC
>few|-|TRBV7-3|TRBJ2-5
CASSKGGVETQYF
TGTGCCAGCAGCAAGGGAGGTGTGGAGACCCAGTACTTC
>-|-|TRBV3-1|TRBJ2-3
CASSRSGITDTQYF
TGTGCCAGCAGCCGGAGCGGAATCACAGATACGCAGTATTTT
>-|TRBD2|TRBV6-2/TRBV6-3|TRBJ2-7
CASSYNLAGIYEQYF
TGTGCCAGCAGTTACAACCTAGCGGGCATCTACGAGCAGTACTTC
>-|TRBD1|TRBV5-1|TRBJ1-1
CASSVGDRRVAEAFF
TGCGCCAGCAGCGTCGGGGACAGGCGGGTCGCTGAAGCTTTCTTT
>many|TRBD1|TRBV12-3/TRBV12-4|TRBJ1-1
CASSGQGGVGEAFF
TGTGCCAGCAGCGGACAGGGTGGAGTGGGTGAAGCTTTCTTT
>-|TRBD1|TRBV5-1|TRBJ1-4
CASSFGTGPQALNEKLFF
TGCGCCAGCAGCTTCGGGACAGGGCCGCAGGCCCTTAATGAAAAACTGTTTTTT
>few|-|TRBV6-1|TRBJ2-3
CASSRGISTDTQYF
TGTGCCAGCAGCAGGGGAATCAGCACAGATACGCAGTATTTT
>many|-|TRBV12-3/TRBV12-4|TRBJ2-5
CASGIETQYF
TGTGCCAGCGGAATAGAGACCCAGTACTTC
>few|-|TRBV15|TRBJ2-5
CATSRVGGQETQYF
TGTGCCACCAGCAGAGTAGGGGGCCAAGAGACCCAGTACTTC
>few|TRBD1|TRBV19|TRBJ2-7
CASSIWTGGPYEQYF
TGTGCCAGTAGTATTTGGACAGGGGGACCCTACGAGCAGTACTTC